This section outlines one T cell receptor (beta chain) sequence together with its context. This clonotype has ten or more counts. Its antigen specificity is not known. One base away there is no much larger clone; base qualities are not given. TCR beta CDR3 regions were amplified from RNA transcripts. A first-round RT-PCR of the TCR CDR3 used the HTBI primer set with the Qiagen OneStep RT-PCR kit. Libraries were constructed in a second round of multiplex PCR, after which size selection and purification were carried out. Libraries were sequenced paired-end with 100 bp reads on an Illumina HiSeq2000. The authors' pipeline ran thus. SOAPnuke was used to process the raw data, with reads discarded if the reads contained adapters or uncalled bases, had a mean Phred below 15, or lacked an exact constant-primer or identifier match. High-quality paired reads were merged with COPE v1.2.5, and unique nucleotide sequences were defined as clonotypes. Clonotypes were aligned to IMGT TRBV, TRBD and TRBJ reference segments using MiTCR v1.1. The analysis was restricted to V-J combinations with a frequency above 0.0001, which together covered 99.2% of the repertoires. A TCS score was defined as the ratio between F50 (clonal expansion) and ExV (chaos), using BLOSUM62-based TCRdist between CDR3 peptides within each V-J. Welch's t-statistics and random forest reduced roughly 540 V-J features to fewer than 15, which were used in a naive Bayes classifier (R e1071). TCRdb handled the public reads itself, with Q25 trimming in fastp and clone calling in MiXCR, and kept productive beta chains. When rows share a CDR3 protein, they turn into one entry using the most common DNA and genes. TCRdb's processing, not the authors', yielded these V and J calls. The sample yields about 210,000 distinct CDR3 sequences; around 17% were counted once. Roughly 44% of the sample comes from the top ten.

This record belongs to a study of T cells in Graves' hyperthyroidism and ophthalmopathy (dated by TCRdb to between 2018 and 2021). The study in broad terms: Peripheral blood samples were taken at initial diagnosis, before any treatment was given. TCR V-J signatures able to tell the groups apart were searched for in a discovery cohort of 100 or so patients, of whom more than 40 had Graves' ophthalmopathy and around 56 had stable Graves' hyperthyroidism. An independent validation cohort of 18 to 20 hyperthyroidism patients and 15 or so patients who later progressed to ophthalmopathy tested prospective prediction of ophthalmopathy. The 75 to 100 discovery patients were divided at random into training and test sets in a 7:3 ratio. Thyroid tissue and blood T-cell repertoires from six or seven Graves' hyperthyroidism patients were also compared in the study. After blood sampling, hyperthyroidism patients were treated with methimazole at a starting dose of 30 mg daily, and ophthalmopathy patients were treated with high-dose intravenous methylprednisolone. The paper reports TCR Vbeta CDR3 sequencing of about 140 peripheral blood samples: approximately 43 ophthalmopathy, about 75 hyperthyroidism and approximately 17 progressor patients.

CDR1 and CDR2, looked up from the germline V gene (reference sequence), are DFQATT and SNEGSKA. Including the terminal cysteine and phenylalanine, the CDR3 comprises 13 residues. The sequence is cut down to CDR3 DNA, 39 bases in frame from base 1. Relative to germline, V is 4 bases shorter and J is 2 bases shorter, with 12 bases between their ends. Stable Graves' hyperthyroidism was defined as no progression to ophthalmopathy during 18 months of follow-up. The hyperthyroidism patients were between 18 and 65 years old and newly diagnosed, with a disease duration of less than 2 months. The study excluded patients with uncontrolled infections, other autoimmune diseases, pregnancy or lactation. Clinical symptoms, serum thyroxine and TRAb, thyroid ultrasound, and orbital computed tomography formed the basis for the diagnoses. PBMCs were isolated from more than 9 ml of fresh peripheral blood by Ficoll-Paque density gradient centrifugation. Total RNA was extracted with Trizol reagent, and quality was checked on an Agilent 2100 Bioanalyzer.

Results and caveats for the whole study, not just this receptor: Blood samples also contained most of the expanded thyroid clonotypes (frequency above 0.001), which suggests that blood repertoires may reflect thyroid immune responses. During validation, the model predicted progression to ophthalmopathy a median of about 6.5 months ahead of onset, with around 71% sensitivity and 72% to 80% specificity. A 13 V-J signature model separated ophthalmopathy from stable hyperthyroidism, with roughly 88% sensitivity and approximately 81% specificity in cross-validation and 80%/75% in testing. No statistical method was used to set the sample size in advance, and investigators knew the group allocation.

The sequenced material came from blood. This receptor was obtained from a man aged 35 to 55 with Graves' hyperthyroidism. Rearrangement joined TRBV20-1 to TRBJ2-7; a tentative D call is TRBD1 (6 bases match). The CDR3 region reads CSAIGDKTYEQYF. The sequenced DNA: TGCAGTGCTATCGGGGACAAGACCTACGAGCAGTACTTC.